One sample yielded the 2 T cell receptor beta chains listed below, sequenced in a study of T cells in Graves' hyperthyroidism and ophthalmopathy. Authors of the study amplified TCR beta CDR3 regions from RNA transcripts. First-round RT-PCR targeting the TCR CDR3 was performed with the HTBI primer set. TCRdb fed the multiplex PCR reads into MiXCR, producing one record per CDR3 protein. This table holds over 650,000 distinct CDR3 sequences, roughly 15% found once. Sequencing was done on a sample of blood. These TCRs come from a man between 18 and 29 years old with Graves' hyperthyroidism.

In this sample, this clonotype turned up many times. The chain links TRBV28 to TRBJ1-5, with a possible D match to TRBD1 (5 bases). Germline V gene lookup returns CDR1 MDHEN and CDR2 SYDVKM. V dropped 3 bases and J dropped 1 base, with 13 bases sitting between them. The CDR3 covers 16 residues. CDR3 in DNA: TGTGCCAGCAGTTTGGGAGGGGCGCGGAGCAATCAGCCCCAGCATTTT. It translates to CASSLGGARSNQPQHF.

This clonotype was picked up many times. V is TRBV28 and J is TRBJ2-7, with D perhaps matching TRBD1 or TRBD2 (7 bases each). This CDR3 spans 15 amino acids. Germline loops: CDR1 MDHEN, CDR2 SYDVKM. V was shortened by 6 bases and J by 0 bases, with 15 bases between the two germline ends. CDR3 sequence: CASSPQGGSSYEQYF. The CDR3 DNA sequence: TGTGCCAGCAGCCCTCAGGGGGGGAGCTCCTACGAGCAGTACTTC.